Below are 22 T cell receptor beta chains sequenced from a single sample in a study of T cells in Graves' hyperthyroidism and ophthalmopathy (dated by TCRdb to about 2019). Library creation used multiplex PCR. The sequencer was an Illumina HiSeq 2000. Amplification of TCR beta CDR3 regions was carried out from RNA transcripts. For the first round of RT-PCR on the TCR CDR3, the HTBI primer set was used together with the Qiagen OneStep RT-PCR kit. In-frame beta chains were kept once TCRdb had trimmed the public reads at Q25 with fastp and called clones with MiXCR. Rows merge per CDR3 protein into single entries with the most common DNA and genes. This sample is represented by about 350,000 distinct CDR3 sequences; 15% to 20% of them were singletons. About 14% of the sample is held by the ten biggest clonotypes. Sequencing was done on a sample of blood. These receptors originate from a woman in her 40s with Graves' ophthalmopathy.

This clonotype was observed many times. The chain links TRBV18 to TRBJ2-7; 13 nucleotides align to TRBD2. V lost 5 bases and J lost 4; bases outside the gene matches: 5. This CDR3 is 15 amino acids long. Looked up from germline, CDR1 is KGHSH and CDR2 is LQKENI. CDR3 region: CASSAGLAGIYEQYF. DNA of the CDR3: TGTGCCAGCTCAGCGGGACTAGCGGGAATTTACGAGCAGTACTTC.

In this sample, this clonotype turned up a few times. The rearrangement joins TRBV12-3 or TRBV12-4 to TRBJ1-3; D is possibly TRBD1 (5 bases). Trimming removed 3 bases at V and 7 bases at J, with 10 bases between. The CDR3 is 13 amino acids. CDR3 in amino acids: CASSFSGRNTIYF. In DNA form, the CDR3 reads TGTGCCAGCAGTTTTTCGGGGCGGAACACCATATATTTT.

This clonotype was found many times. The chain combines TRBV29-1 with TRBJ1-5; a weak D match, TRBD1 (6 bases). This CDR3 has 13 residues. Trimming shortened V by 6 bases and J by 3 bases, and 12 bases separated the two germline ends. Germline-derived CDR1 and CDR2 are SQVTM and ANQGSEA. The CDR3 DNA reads TGCAGCGTCCGATCAGGGGACAATCAGCCCCAGCATTTT. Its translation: CSVRSGDNQPQHF.

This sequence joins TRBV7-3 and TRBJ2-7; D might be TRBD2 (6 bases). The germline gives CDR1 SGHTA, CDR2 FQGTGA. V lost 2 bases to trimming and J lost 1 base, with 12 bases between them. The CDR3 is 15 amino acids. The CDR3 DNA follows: TGTGCCAGCAGCTTAGCCCCAGGGACTTCCTACGAGCAGTACTTC. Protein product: CASSLAPGTSYEQYF.

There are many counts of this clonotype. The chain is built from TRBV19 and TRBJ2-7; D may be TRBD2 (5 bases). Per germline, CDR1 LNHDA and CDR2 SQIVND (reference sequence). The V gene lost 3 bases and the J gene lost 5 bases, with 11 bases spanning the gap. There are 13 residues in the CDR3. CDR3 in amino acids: CASSIFWGDEQYF. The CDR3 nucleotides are TGTGCCAGTAGTATTTTCTGGGGAGACGAGCAGTACTTC.

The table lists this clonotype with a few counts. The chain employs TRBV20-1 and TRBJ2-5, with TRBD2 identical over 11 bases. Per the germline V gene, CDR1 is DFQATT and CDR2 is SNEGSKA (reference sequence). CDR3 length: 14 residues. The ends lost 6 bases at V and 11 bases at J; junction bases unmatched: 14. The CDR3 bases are TGCAGTGCCCATATAGCGGGAGGGCCCGGGACTCAGTACTTC. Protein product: CSAHIAGGPGTQYF.

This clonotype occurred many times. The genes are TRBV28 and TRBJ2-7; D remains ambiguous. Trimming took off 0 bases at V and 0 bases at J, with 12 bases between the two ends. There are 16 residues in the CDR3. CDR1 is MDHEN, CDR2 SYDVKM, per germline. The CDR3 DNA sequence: TGTGCCAGCAGTTTATGGCCGGGTCTCAGCTCCTACGAGCAGTACTTC. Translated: CASSLWPGLSSYEQYF.

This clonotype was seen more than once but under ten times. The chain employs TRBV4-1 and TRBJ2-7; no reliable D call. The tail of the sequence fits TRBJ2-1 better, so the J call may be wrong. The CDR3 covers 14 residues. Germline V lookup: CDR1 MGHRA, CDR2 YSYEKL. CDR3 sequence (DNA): TGCGCCAGCAGTCCCGTGGGCCATAGAGACGAGCAGTTCTTC. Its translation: CASSPVGHRDEQFF.

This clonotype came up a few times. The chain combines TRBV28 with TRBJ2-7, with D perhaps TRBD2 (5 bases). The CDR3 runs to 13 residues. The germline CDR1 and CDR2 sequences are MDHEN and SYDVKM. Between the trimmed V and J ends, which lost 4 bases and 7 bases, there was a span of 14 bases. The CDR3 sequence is CASSSVGEREQYF. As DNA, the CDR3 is TGTGCCAGCAGTTCCGTGGGAGAGCGGGAGCAGTACTTC. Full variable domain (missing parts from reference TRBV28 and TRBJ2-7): DVKVTQSSRYLVKRTGEKVFLECVQDMDHENMFWYRQDPGLGLRLIYFSYDVKMKEKGDIPEGYSVSREKKERFSLILESASTNQTSMYLCASSSVGEREQYFGPGTRLTVT.

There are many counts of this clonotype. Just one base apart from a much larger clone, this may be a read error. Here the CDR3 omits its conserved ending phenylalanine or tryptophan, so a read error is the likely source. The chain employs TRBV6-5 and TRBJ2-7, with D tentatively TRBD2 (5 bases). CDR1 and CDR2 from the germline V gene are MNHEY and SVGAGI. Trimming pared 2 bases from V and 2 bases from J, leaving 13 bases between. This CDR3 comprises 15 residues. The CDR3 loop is CASSYAGGLPYEQYL. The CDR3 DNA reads TGTGCCAGCAGTTACGCTGGTGGACTCCCCTACGAGCAGTACCTC.

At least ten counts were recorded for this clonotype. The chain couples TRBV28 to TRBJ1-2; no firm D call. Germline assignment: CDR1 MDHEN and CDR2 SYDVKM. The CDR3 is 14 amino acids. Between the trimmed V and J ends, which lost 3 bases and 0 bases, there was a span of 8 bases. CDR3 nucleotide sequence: TGTGCCAGCAGTTTCAGCGTAGCTAACTATGGCTACACCTTC. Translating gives CASSFSVANYGYTF.

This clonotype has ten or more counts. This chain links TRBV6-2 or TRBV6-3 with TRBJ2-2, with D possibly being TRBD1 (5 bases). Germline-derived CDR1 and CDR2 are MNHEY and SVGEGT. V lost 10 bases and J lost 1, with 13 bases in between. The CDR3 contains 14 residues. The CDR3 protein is CATRQTQNTGELFF. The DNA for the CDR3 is TGTGCCACAAGACAGACGCAGAACACCGGGGAGCTGTTTTTT.

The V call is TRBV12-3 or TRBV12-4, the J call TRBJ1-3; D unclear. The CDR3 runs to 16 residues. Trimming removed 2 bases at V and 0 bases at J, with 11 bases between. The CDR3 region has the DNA TGTGCCAGCAGTTTACGGGGAGAAGGCTCTGGAAACACCATATATTTT. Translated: CASSLRGEGSGNTIYF.

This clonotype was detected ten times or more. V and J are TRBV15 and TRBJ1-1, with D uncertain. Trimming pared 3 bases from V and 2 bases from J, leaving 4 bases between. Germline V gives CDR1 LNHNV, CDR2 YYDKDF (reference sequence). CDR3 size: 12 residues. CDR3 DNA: TGTGCCACCAGCAGCCTCAACACTGAAGCTTTCTTT. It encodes CATSSLNTEAFF.

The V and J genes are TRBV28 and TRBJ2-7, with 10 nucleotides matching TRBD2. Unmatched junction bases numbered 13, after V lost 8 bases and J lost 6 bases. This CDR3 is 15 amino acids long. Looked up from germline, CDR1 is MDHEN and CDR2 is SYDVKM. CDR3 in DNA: TGTGCCAGCCATCTTAGCGGGAGGTTAGATCTCGAGCAGTACTTC. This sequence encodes CASHLSGRLDLEQYF.

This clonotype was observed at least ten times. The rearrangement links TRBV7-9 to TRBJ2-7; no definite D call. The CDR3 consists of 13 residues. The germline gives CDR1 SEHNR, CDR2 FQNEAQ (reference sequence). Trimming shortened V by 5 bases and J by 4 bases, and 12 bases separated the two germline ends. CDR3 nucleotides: TGTGCCAGCAGCCCACCTTCGAGGTACGAGCAGTACTTC. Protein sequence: CASSPPSRYEQYF.

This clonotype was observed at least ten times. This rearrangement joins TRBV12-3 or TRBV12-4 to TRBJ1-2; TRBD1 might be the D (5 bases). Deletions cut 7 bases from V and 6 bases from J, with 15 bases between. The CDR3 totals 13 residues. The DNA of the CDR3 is TGTGCCAGCACTCAGGCAGGGAGGAATGGCTACACCTTC. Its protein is CASTQAGRNGYTF.

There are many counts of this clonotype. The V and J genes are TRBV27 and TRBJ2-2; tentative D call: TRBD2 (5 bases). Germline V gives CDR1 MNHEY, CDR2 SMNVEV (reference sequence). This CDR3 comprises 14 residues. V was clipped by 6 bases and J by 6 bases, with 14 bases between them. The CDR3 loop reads CASRVGRSAGELFF. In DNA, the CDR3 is TGTGCCAGCAGGGTGGGGAGATCTGCCGGGGAGCTGTTTTTT.

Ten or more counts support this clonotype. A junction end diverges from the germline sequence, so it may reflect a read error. The CDR3 DNA reads as TGTGCCAGCTCCCCACTAGCGGGGATCTCCTACGAGCAGTACTTC. Translated, it gives CASSPLAGISYEQYF. The chain uses TRBV18 and TRBJ2-7; TRBD2 agrees at 10 bases. The CDR3 runs 15 residues. Germline-derived CDR1 and CDR2 are KGHSH and LQKENI.

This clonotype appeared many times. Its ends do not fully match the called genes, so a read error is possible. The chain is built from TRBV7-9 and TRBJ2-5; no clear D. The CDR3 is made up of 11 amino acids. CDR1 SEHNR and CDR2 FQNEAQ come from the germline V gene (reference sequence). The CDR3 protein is CTSSPRETQYF. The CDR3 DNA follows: TGTACCAGCAGCCCCAGAGAGACCCAGTACTTC.

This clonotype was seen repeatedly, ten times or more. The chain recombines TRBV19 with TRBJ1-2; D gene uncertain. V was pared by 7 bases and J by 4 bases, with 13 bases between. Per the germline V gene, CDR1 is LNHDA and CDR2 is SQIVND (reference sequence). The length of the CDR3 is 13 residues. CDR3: CASTPKETYGYTF. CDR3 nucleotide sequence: TGTGCCAGTACCCCCAAGGAGACCTATGGCTACACCTTC.

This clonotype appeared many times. The CDR3 protein is CASSETGGYSYEQYF. The CDR3 DNA reads TGTGCCAGCAGTGAAACGGGGGGATACTCCTACGAGCAGTACTTC. V gene TRBV6-1 combines with J gene TRBJ2-7; 7 bases fit TRBD2. V lost 2 bases and J lost 0; bases outside the gene matches: 4. This CDR3 is 15 amino acids long. Per the germline V gene, CDR1 is MNHNS and CDR2 is SASEGT.